The entry below gives a single TCR beta chain sequence along with its context. What it binds is not known. Deletions cut 6 bases from V and 1 base from J, with 10 bases between. Germline V lookup: CDR1 LNHDA, CDR2 SQIVND (reference sequence). The CDR3 extends over 14 amino acids. Only in-frame clones appear in the TCRdb table, and some are missing; sequencing was by immunoSEQ multiplex PCR. The table has around 150,000 clones, over 85% seen once. This entry is derived from a study of T cell responses to AZD1222 COVID-19 vaccine. The overall study: Analyses pooled second doses at about 4 or about 12 weeks.

Overall study results and limits: Spike-specific TCR depth and breadth grew after two AZD1222 doses.

The genes are TRBV19 and TRBJ1-5, with D uncertain. This TCR was sampled from an adult in good health. This specimen was peripheral blood, taken on day 0 of AZD1222 vaccination. CDR3 residues: CASRVPGSNQPQHF. The CDR3 DNA sequence: TGTGCCAGTAGGGTCCCGGGAAGCAATCAGCCCCAGCATTTT.